The sample holds many counts of the clone carrying this T cell receptor (beta chain). Its antigen is as yet unknown. The sample comes from a study of identical twins. Study-level findings and limits: Weaker excess sharing between twins was seen in beta out-of-frame sequences.

From germline, CDR1 is WSHSY and CDR2 SAAADI. The germline V and J ends were trimmed by 8 bases and 0 bases, with 11 bases remaining between them. This CDR3 contains 14 residues. Each CDR3 protein gets one entry after TCRdb re-called the 5' RACE reads with MiXCR. Of 700,000 or so distinct CDR3 sequences in the sample, around 8.6% were seen once. These data were also reused for a study on yellow fever vaccine responses in identical twins.

The chain recombines TRBV10-2 with TRBJ1-5; tentative D call: TRBD1 (6 bases). Sequenced input: PBMCs. The clonotype originates from a woman between 18 and 30 years old in good health. The CDR3 nucleotides read TGCGCCAGCGGCCGGACAGATAGCAATCAGCCCCAGCATTTT. It translates to CASGRTDSNQPQHF.